The 18 T cell receptor beta chains below come from one sample, sequenced in a study of ipilimumab plus nivolumab after autologous stem cell transplantation. TCRdb's table, derived via immunoSEQ multiplex PCR, lists solely in-frame clones and lacks some. The sample shows around 20,000 clones, 77% of them seen only once. This specimen was PBMCs, taken in a trial of ipilimumab plus nivolumab as post-transplant consolidation. These receptors were collected from a male donor with diffuse large B-cell lymphoma.

The rearrangement links TRBV9 to TRBJ2-2; no definite D call. In germline, CDR1 is SGDLS, CDR2 YYNGEE. Between the trimmed V and J ends, which lost 3 bases and 8 bases, there was a span of 8 bases. This CDR3 has 12 residues. The CDR3 coding sequence is TGTGCCAGCAGCGCGGCCCGTGGGGAGCTGTTTTTT. Translating gives CASSAARGELFF. Complete variable domain (other parts from reference TRBV9 and TRBJ2-2): DSGVTQTPKHLITATGQRVTLRCSPRSGDLSVYWYQQSLDQGLQFLIQYYNGEERAKGNILERFSAQQFPDLHSELNLSSLELGDSALYFCASSAARGELFFGEGSRLTVL.

This clone occurred a few times. The genes are TRBV28 and TRBJ2-7; 10 bases agree with TRBD1. Per germline, CDR1 MDHEN and CDR2 SYDVKM. The CDR3 contains 15 residues. V was pared by 7 bases and J by 4 bases, with 10 bases of the junction left unmatched. Here the CDR3 reads CASTNRPGQGYEQYF. In DNA form, the CDR3 reads TGTGCCAGCACGAACCGGCCGGGACAGGGGTACGAGCAGTACTTC.

The rearrangement joins TRBV5-1 to TRBJ1-1; 10 positions match TRBD1. The CDR3 runs to 15 residues. Losses at the gene ends were 1 base for V and 6 bases for J; bases not matched to a gene: 6. Germline CDR1 and CDR2: SGHRS and YFSETQ. The CDR3: CASSLFGTGVAEAFF. CDR3 nucleotide sequence: TGCGCCAGCAGCTTGTTTGGGACAGGGGTGGCTGAAGCTTTCTTT.

This sequence joins TRBV2 and TRBJ2-1, with a tentative D call TRBD2 (5 bases). The CDR3 is 14 residues long. CDR1 is SNHLY, CDR2 FYNNEI, per germline. With 4 bases removed from V and 6 bases from J, the gap between germline ends came to 13 bases. DNA for the CDR3: TGTGCCAGCAGTGTGCGTCGGGATGCCAATGAGCAGTTCTTC. The encoded protein is CASSVRRDANEQFF.

This clone has more than one count but fewer than ten. This specimen includes other DNA sequences encoding the same CDR3. V usage is TRBV5-2 and J usage is TRBJ1-3; TRBD1 is the table's D call, not checked against the DNA. TRBV5-2 is a listed pseudogene. The CDR3 has 15 amino acids. For the CDR3, the DNA is TGCGCCAGCAGCCGGGACAGGGGTTTTGGAAACACCATATATTTT. Translating it yields CASSRDRGFGNTIYF.

The chain combines TRBV7-9 with TRBJ2-2; D remains ambiguous. Germline V gene lookup returns CDR1 SEHNR and CDR2 FQNEAQ (reference sequence). This CDR3 is built from 16 residues. Trimming took off 7 bases at V and 6 bases at J, with 21 bases between the two ends. The CDR3 loop is CASNRALSDRAGELFF. CDR3 coding DNA: TGTGCCAGCAACCGGGCCCTTAGTGATCGGGCCGGGGAGCTGTTTTTT.

This CDR3 is CASSPGSTLGSQDEKLFF. The CDR3 DNA is TGTGCCAGCAGTCCCGGTTCGACATTAGGGAGCCAGGATGAAAAACTGTTTTTT. The chain has TRBV7-9 and TRBJ1-4; no clear D gene. V was pared by 6 bases and J by 6 bases, with 26 bases between. This CDR3 contains 18 residues. Germline values: CDR1 SEHNR, CDR2 FQNEAQ (reference sequence).

The chain joins TRBV18 to TRBJ1-6; 9 nucleotides agree with TRBD1. This CDR3 region has 14 residues. The V and J ends lost 6 bases and 9 bases, in that order; junction bases with no gene match: 6. Germline CDR1 KGHSH, CDR2 LQKENI. CDR3 sequence reads: CASSDRGAGSPLHF. The CDR3 DNA follows: TGTGCCAGCTCGGACAGGGGCGCCGGTTCACCCCTCCACTTT. Supplemented by reference TRBV18 and TRBJ1-6, the full variable domain reads NAGVMQNPRHLVRRRGQEARLRCSPMKGHSHVYWYRQLPEEGLKFMVYLQKENIIDESGMPKERFSAEFPKEGPSILRIQQVVRGDSAAYFCASSDRGAGSPLHFGNGTRLTVT.

V gene TRBV2 combines with J gene TRBJ2-1; 9 positions agree with TRBD1. The CDR3 is made up of 15 amino acids. V lost 6 bases to trimming and J lost 0 bases; unmatched junction nucleotides: 3. Germline CDR1 reads SNHLY; CDR2 reads FYNNEI. This CDR3 is CASRQDRGSYNEQFF. CDR3 bases: TGTGCCAGCAGGCAGGACAGGGGCTCCTACAATGAGCAGTTCTTC.

The chain has TRBV30 and TRBJ1-6; possible D gene TRBD1, 5 bases. Germline CDR1 is GTSNPN and CDR2 is SVGIG (reference sequence). Trimming left V 0 bases short and J 5 bases short, with 11 bases between. The CDR3 has 15 residues. The CDR3 region has the DNA TGTGCCTGGAGTGTACCGGGACTCCATAATTCACCCCTCCACTTT. Translating gives CAWSVPGLHNSPLHF.

The chain is built from TRBV29-1 and TRBJ1-2, with D possibly being TRBD1 (5 bases). V lost 2 bases and J lost 2, with 6 bases in between. The CDR3 loop spans 12 amino acids. CDR1 is SQVTM and CDR2 is ANQGSEA in the germline V gene. CDR3 coding DNA: TGCAGCGTTGAAAAGGGGAACTATGGCTACACCTTC. Translation: CSVEKGNYGYTF. The full variable domain, in which reference TRBV29-1 and TRBJ1-2 provide the parts outside the CDR3, is SAVISQKPSRDICQRGTSLTIQCQVDSQVTMMFWYRQQPGQSLTLIATANQGSEATYESGFVIDKFPISRPNLTFSTLTVSNMSPEDSSIYLCSVEKGNYGYTFGSGTRLTVV.

The chain joins TRBV19 to TRBJ2-7; 10 nucleotides match TRBD1. V dropped 2 bases and J dropped 2; count of bases not matched to a gene: 3. Germline V gene data show CDR1 as LNHDA and CDR2 as SQIVND (reference sequence). The CDR3 is 15 residues long. CDR3 coding DNA: TGTGCCAGTAGTATATCGGACAGGGGGGCCTACGAGCAGTACTTC. This codes for CASSISDRGAYEQYF.

This clone has more than one count but fewer than ten. The rearrangement joins TRBV5-6 to TRBJ2-1; 12 bases agree with TRBD2. Germline V gene lookup returns CDR1 SGHDT and CDR2 YYEEEE. The J segment lost 8 bases and the V segment lost 1 base, leaving 7 bases of the junction unmatched. This CDR3 has 16 residues. The CDR3 nucleotides are TGTGCCAGCAGCTTGTGGACTAGCGGGGTCGGAGATGAGCAGTTCTTC. It encodes CASSLWTSGVGDEQFF.

A few counts support this clone. The chain has TRBV4-3 and TRBJ1-6; 9 nucleotides line up with TRBD1. Unmatched junction bases numbered 10, after V lost 4 bases and J lost 9 bases. The CDR3 is made up of 16 amino acids. Germline V gene sequence: CDR1 LGHNA, CDR2 YSLEER. The chain's CDR3 is CASSPAKTGGFSPLHF. The CDR3 nucleotides read TGCGCCAGCAGCCCCGCTAAGACAGGGGGTTTTTCACCCCTCCACTTT.

V is TRBV27 and J is TRBJ2-7; a possible D gene is TRBD2 (6 bases). Germline CDR1 is MNHEY and CDR2 is SMNVEV (reference sequence). Trimming took off 3 bases at V and 3 bases at J, with 15 bases between the two ends. CDR3 length: 15 amino acids. CDR3 amino acids: CASSFRQGLDYEQYF. The CDR3 DNA sequence: TGTGCCAGCAGTTTCCGGCAGGGACTCGACTACGAGCAGTACTTC.

A remark on this clone: The junction and the germline gene differ at one end; a read error may be behind it. This chain connects TRBV7-7 to TRBJ2-5; the D call may be TRBD1 or TRBD2 (5 bases each). This CDR3 comprises 14 residues. Germline CDR1 SSHAT, CDR2 FNYEAQ (reference sequence). CDR3 in amino acids: CASSLPGPQETQYF. CDR3 coding DNA: TGTGCTAGCAGCTTACCGGGGCCACAAGAGACCCAGTACTTC.

At least ten counts were recorded for this clone. In DNA, the CDR3 is TGTGCCAGCAGCCAAGATGTAGGGCGAGGCAATCAGCCCCAGCATTTT. Its translation: CASSQDVGRGNQPQHF. The chain combines TRBV4-2 with TRBJ1-5; D not certain. The length of the CDR3 is 16 residues. V lost 0 bases and J lost 2, with 11 bases in between. Germline V gene sequence: CDR1 LGHNA, CDR2 YNFKEQ.

The chain is built from TRBV7-2 and TRBJ1-6, with 7 bases matching TRBD1. CDR1 and CDR2 (germline): SGHTA, FQGNSA. V was pared by 4 bases and J by 4 bases, with 7 bases of the junction left unmatched. This CDR3 is built from 16 residues. The CDR3 spells CASSSSTGIYNSPLHF. The CDR3 DNA is TGTGCCAGCAGCTCTTCGACAGGGATTTATAATTCACCCCTCCACTTT.